This TCR beta chain stems from a study of T cell responses to AZD1222 COVID-19 vaccine. Study-level results: There were mostly white British donors and more females than males, and clonal diversity was possibly underestimated. Targets within unmutated variant regions were reportedly found for nearly half of spike-specific TCRs.

The CDR3 extends over 17 amino acids. V lost 1 base and J lost 10; bases outside the gene matches: 11. The germline V gene encodes CDR1 LGHNA and CDR2 YNFKEQ. Sequencing was performed with immunoSEQ multiplex PCR; in TCRdb, only in-frame clones are kept and a portion is missing. The sample has some 120,000 clones, 85% to 95% seen once. A note on this clone: Its antigen is not known.

The TCR originated in an adult in good health. The V and J genes are TRBV4-2 and TRBJ1-6; 9 bases match TRBD1. Sequenced material: peripheral blood, taken on day 0 of AZD1222 vaccination. In nucleotides, the CDR3 is TGTGCCAGCAGCCAAGTCATCGGGGGACAGGGAAACTCACCCCTCCACTTT. Its protein is CASSQVIGGQGNSPLHF.